These 30 T cell receptor beta chains share one sample of origin, sequenced in a study of T cells after yellow fever vaccination. One entry per CDR3 protein results from TCRdb running MiXCR on the 5' RACE reads. Altogether approximately 260,000 distinct CDR3 sequences are present, 5.2% being singletons, with the ten largest covering roughly 3%. This sample comprised CD4+ T cells sorted from PBMCs, obtained on the day of the yellow fever booster vaccination. These receptors were collected from a man younger than 30 who received the YFV17D yellow fever vaccine.

V usage is TRBV5-4 and J usage is TRBJ1-1; D might be TRBD1 (5 bases). Deletions cut 2 bases from V and 7 bases from J, with 12 bases between. From germline, CDR1 is SGHNT and CDR2 YYREEE (reference sequence). CDR3 length: 13 amino acids. The CDR3 here is CASSFIQGGEAFF. CDR3 DNA: TGTGCCAGCAGCTTTATCCAGGGAGGTGAAGCTTTCTTT.

This clonotype was recorded many times. The chain carries TRBV5-4 and TRBJ2-5, with D possibly being TRBD2 (5 bases). The CDR3 has 15 amino acids. Trimming stripped 0 bases from V and 3 bases from J, with 12 bases between. Germline V gene sequence: CDR1 SGHNT, CDR2 YYREEE (reference sequence). The CDR3 sequence: CASSLVAGRKETQYF. The CDR3 DNA follows: TGTGCCAGCAGCTTGGTTGCGGGCCGAAAAGAGACCCAGTACTTC.

The chain joins TRBV5-6 to TRBJ2-3, with TRBD1 matching over 10 bases. Germline V gives CDR1 SGHDT, CDR2 YYEEEE. Losses at the gene ends were 7 bases for V and 7 bases for J; bases not matched to a gene: 9. CDR3 size: 14 residues. CDR3 coding DNA: TGTGCCAGCGATCCGGGACAGGGGTCAAATACGCAGTATTTT. Translated, it gives CASDPGQGSNTQYF.

This chain connects TRBV4-1 to TRBJ1-5, with a possible D match to TRBD1 (6 bases). Per the germline V gene, CDR1 is MGHRA and CDR2 is YSYEKL. The V end was cut by 0 bases, the J end by 2 bases, with 17 bases between. CDR3 length: 18 amino acids. In DNA, the CDR3 is TGCGCCAGCAGCCAAGATAAACCGACAGGATGGGGCAATCAGCCCCAGCATTTT. Translated, it gives CASSQDKPTGWGNQPQHF.

This clonotype was seen ten or more times. The gene calls are TRBV7-2 and TRBJ2-3; D gene uncertain. Germline V CDR1 and CDR2: SGHTA, FQGNSA. The CDR3 runs 15 residues. Trimming stripped 0 bases from V and 2 bases from J, with 9 bases between. This CDR3 reads CASSLATRTTDTQYF. In DNA, the CDR3 is TGTGCCAGCAGCTTAGCTACACGTACCACAGATACGCAGTATTTT.

The chain couples TRBV7-9 to TRBJ2-7; 8 nucleotides align to TRBD1. The junction had 5 bases not matched to a gene; V was cut back by 4 bases and J by 6 bases. From germline, CDR1 is SEHNR and CDR2 FQNEAQ (reference sequence). The CDR3 is 13 amino acids. CDR3 sequence reads: CASSWTGPSEQYF. For the CDR3, the DNA is TGTGCCAGCAGCTGGACAGGGCCCAGCGAGCAGTACTTC.

This rearrangement joins TRBV29-1 to TRBJ1-1; tentatively, D is TRBD1 (6 bases). The CDR3 is 14 amino acids. V was clipped by 3 bases and J by 1 base, with 12 bases between them. Germline-derived CDR1 and CDR2 are SQVTM and ANQGSEA. Here the CDR3 DNA reads TGCAGCGTTGAGACGGGACAATCGAACACTGAAGCTTTCTTT. This sequence encodes CSVETGQSNTEAFF.

This clonotype was seen a handful of times. The chain employs TRBV19 and TRBJ2-1; TRBD1 agrees at 12 bases. CDR3 length: 18 residues. After removal of 6 bases from V and 1 base from J, the junction contained 10 bases not matched to a gene. The germline V gene has CDR1 LNHDA and CDR2 SQIVND (reference sequence). The CDR3 region has the DNA TGTGCCAGTAGACTGGGGACAGGGGGCGTAGGGTCCTACAATGAGCAGTTCTTC. Translating it yields CASRLGTGGVGSYNEQFF.

The table lists this clonotype with many counts. The rearrangement uses TRBV4-2 and TRBJ2-3, with a weak D call TRBD2 (6 bases). CDR1 and CDR2 (germline): LGHNA, YNFKEQ. V lost 2 bases and J 0 bases, leaving 12 bases between the germline ends. This CDR3 has 16 amino acids. CDR3 sequence reads: CASSQPGDLSTDTQYF. The CDR3 coding sequence is TGTGCCAGCAGCCAACCGGGGGACCTTAGCACAGATACGCAGTATTTT.

This clonotype was recorded at least ten times. This sequence joins TRBV19 and TRBJ1-3; the D gene is possibly TRBD1 (5 bases). Between the trimmed V and J ends, which lost 10 bases and 1 base, there was a span of 11 bases. The CDR3 loop spans 13 amino acids. Germline V lookup: CDR1 LNHDA, CDR2 SQIVND (reference sequence). CDR3 bases: TGTGCCACTCCCGGGGCATCTGGAAACACCATATATTTT. This sequence encodes CATPGASGNTIYF.

This clonotype was counted between two and nine times. The chain is built from TRBV4-2 and TRBJ2-7, with 8 nucleotides matching TRBD1. Trimming removed 0 bases from V and 6 bases from J; junction bases left unmatched: 7. CDR3 length equals 15 residues. Germline V gives CDR1 LGHNA, CDR2 YNFKEQ. The CDR3 region is CASSQESRTGSEQYF. The DNA of the CDR3 is TGTGCCAGCAGCCAAGAGTCGAGGACAGGGAGCGAGCAGTACTTC.

This clonotype was recorded many times. The chain is built from TRBV7-2 and TRBJ2-3; perhaps TRBD2 as D (6 bases). This CDR3 is built from 13 residues. The germline gives CDR1 SGHTA, CDR2 FQGNSA. Deletions cut 7 bases from V and 2 bases from J, with 10 bases between. This CDR3 reads CASTRGFTDTQYF. For the CDR3, the DNA is TGTGCCAGCACCCGGGGGTTCACAGATACGCAGTATTTT.

V is TRBV6-6 and J is TRBJ2-7, with TRBD1 as a possible D gene (5 bases). There are 13 residues in the CDR3. With 4 bases removed from V and 4 bases from J, the gap between germline ends came to 11 bases. CDR1 and CDR2 from the germline V gene are MNHNY and SVGAGI (reference sequence). The CDR3 sequence is CASSSPTAYEQYV. The CDR3 DNA follows: TGTGCCAGCAGTTCGCCGACAGCATACGAGCAGTACGTC.

In this sample, this clonotype turned up a few times. This chain uses TRBV5-1 with TRBJ1-6; unclear D gene. The germline V gene encodes CDR1 SGHRS and CDR2 YFSETQ. There are 17 residues in the CDR3. The V gene lost 1 base and the J gene lost 5 bases, with 16 bases spanning the gap. CDR3 nucleotide sequence: TGCGCCAGCAGCTTGCTATCTTTGTGGCAGGATAATTCACCCCTCCACTTT. Protein sequence: CASSLLSLWQDNSPLHF. The variable domain in full, completed from reference TRBV5-1 and TRBJ1-6, reads KAGVTQTPRYLIKTRGQQVTLSCSPISGHRSVSWYQQTPGQGLQFLFEYFSETQRNKGNFPGRFSGRQFSNSRSEMNVSTLELGDSALYLCASSLLSLWQDNSPLHFGNGTRLTVT.

This clonotype was observed a few times. The rearrangement links TRBV20-1 to TRBJ2-3, with a weak D call TRBD2 (5 bases). Germline V lookup: CDR1 DFQATT, CDR2 SNEGSKA (reference sequence). V was pared by 7 bases and J by 3 bases, with 11 bases between. The CDR3 spans 12 residues. The DNA for the CDR3 is TGCAGTGGGAGGCTAGAGACAGATACGCAGTATTTT. Its protein product is CSGRLETDTQYF.

This clonotype came up a few times. The chain employs TRBV7-8 and TRBJ2-6; D might be TRBD1 (6 bases). This CDR3 comprises 19 residues. CDR1 and CDR2 from the germline V gene are SGHVS and FQNEAQ. V was shortened by 3 bases and J by 1 base, with 19 bases between the two germline ends. CDR3 sequence (DNA): TGTGCCAGCAGCTTTTATGGGGCGTTACAGGGTTCTGGGGCCAACGTCCTGACTTTC. Residues: CASSFYGALQGSGANVLTF.

The sample holds a few counts of this clonotype. This chain links TRBV12-3 or TRBV12-4 with TRBJ2-3; D remains ambiguous. V lost 8 bases to trimming and J lost 2 bases, with 8 bases between them. The CDR3 consists of 12 residues. CDR3 region: CASRLNTDTQYF. The CDR3 DNA reads as TGTGCCAGCCGCCTCAACACAGATACGCAGTATTTT.

To note about this clonotype: A much larger clone differs by one base, so this may be a read error. This chain links TRBV3-1 with TRBJ2-7, with a weak D call TRBD1 (5 bases). V lost 4 bases, J lost 3 bases, and 10 bases lay in between. Germline V lookup: CDR1 LGHDT, CDR2 YNNKEL (reference sequence). The CDR3 sequence is 13 residues long. The DNA of the CDR3 is TGTGCCAGCAGCCGGCAGGGTTACTACGAGCAGTACGTC. This codes for CASSRQGYYEQYV.

This clonotype was observed a handful of times. The chain uses TRBV2 and TRBJ1-4, with no clear D. V dropped 5 bases and J dropped 8 bases, with 18 bases sitting between them. The germline gives CDR1 SNHLY, CDR2 FYNNEI. The CDR3 consists of 15 residues. The CDR3: CASSPDGNGWEKLFF. CDR3 in DNA: TGTGCCAGCAGTCCGGACGGGAATGGCTGGGAAAAACTGTTTTTT.

This clonotype occurred many times. V is TRBV7-3 and J is TRBJ2-7; 8 bases are a match to TRBD1. The germline gives CDR1 SGHTA, CDR2 FQGTGA. V shed 5 bases and J 3 bases; nucleotides not matched to a gene: 6. This CDR3 is built from 14 residues. The CDR3: CASSKDRAGYEQYF. CDR3 nucleotide sequence: TGTGCCAGCAGCAAGGACAGGGCCGGCTACGAGCAGTACTTC.

This clonotype was seen at least ten times. The V gene is TRBV12-3 or TRBV12-4, the J gene TRBJ1-1; D might be TRBD1 (6 bases). V lost 5 bases to trimming and J lost 5 bases, with 18 bases between them. This CDR3 region has 15 residues. The CDR3 region is CASSSARGLRTEAFF. The CDR3 region has the DNA TGTGCCAGCAGTAGCGCGAGGGGGTTAAGGACTGAAGCTTTCTTT.

The chain combines TRBV7-2 with TRBJ2-7; D unclear. Germline V gene data show CDR1 as SGHTA and CDR2 as FQGNSA. The V gene lost 3 bases and the J gene lost 0 bases, with 9 bases spanning the gap. The CDR3 covers 14 residues. The DNA for the CDR3 is TGTGCCAGCAGCTTCTCACGGGCCTCCTACGAGCAGTACTTC. Protein product: CASSFSRASYEQYF.

This sequence joins TRBV11-2 and TRBJ2-7, with D perhaps TRBD1 (5 bases). The CDR3 sequence is 15 residues long. Trimming pared 3 bases from V and 2 bases from J, leaving 14 bases between. The germline V gene encodes CDR1 SGHAT and CDR2 FQNNGV. Here the CDR3 reads CASSFNPWGTYEQYF. CDR3 sequence (DNA): TGTGCCAGCAGCTTTAATCCATGGGGCACCTACGAGCAGTACTTC.

This clonotype was counted only a few times. V usage is TRBV6-5 and J usage is TRBJ1-4, with D perhaps TRBD1 (5 bases). Per germline, CDR1 MNHEY and CDR2 SVGAGI. This CDR3 spans 15 amino acids. V dropped 10 bases and J dropped 4 bases, with 19 bases sitting between them. CDR3 protein: CATAPTGTDNEKLFF. The CDR3 DNA follows: TGTGCCACCGCTCCTACCGGGACGGATAATGAAAAACTGTTTTTT.

Only a few counts were recorded for this clonotype. V is TRBV6-1 and J is TRBJ2-3, with D possibly being TRBD1 or TRBD2 (5 bases each). With 8 bases removed from V and 6 bases from J, the gap between germline ends came to 18 bases. Germline V gene data show CDR1 as MNHNS and CDR2 as SASEGT. This CDR3 is 14 amino acids long. The CDR3 region is CASRGTVGRDTQYF. CDR3 coding DNA: TGTGCCAGCCGAGGGACCGTTGGTCGGGATACGCAGTATTTT.

This clonotype turned up a few times. V and J are TRBV29-1 and TRBJ2-7; D not resolved. V lost 0 bases and J lost 1, with 4 bases in between. CDR1 SQVTM and CDR2 ANQGSEA come from the germline V gene. The CDR3 length is 12 residues. The CDR3 is CSVEEQSYEQYF. DNA of the CDR3: TGCAGCGTTGAAGAACAGTCCTACGAGCAGTACTTC.

This chain joins TRBV20-1 and TRBJ2-7; 7 bases map to TRBD2. V gave up 1 base and J gave up 0 bases; unmatched junction bases: 9. CDR3 size: 16 residues. Germline V gene sequence: CDR1 DFQATT, CDR2 SNEGSKA (reference sequence). The CDR3 sequence: CSARGGKAGSSYEQYV. Written as DNA, the CDR3 is TGCAGTGCTAGAGGGGGGAAAGCGGGGAGCTCCTACGAGCAGTACGTC.

The chain joins TRBV20-1 to TRBJ2-7; 8 bases align to TRBD2. V was clipped by 0 bases and J by 2 bases; unmatched bases: 6. The CDR3 length is 15 residues. The V gene's germline CDR1 is DFQATT and CDR2 SNEGSKA (reference sequence). CDR3 nucleotides: TGCAGTGCTAGAGATAAAGCGGGGGCTCCCTACGAGCAGTACGTC. Protein sequence: CSARDKAGAPYEQYV.

V gene TRBV20-1 combines with J gene TRBJ1-5; possible D gene TRBD1, 5 bases. The CDR3 consists of 14 residues. Trimming removed 1 base at V and 8 bases at J, with 15 bases between. Germline V gene data show CDR1 as DFQATT and CDR2 as SNEGSKA (reference sequence). CDR3 loop: CSARARQGVKPQHF. The CDR3 DNA reads TGCAGTGCTAGAGCTCGGCAGGGTGTTAAGCCCCAGCATTTT.

This clonotype was recorded at least ten times. The V gene is TRBV27, the J gene TRBJ1-4; D is ambiguous. Germline CDR1 and CDR2: MNHEY and SMNVEV (reference sequence). CDR3 length equals 15 residues. Trimming took off 3 bases at V and 7 bases at J, with 15 bases between the two ends. CDR3 nucleotide sequence: TGTGCCAGCAGTTTGAGCCGAATCGGCAGTGAAAAACTGTTTTTT. It codes for CASSLSRIGSEKLFF.